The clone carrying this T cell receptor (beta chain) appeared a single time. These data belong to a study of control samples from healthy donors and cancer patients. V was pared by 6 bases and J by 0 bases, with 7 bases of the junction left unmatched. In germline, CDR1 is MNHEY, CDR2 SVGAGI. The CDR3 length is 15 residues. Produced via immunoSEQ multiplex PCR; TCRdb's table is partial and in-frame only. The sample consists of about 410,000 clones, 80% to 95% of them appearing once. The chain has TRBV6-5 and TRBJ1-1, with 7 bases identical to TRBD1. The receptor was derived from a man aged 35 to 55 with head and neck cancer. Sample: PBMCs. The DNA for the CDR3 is TGTGCCAGCAGGCCCCCGACAGGGCTGAACACTGAAGCTTTCTTT. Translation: CASRPPTGLNTEAFF.